The source of this TCR beta chain is a study of T cell responses to AZD1222 COVID-19 vaccine. Findings of the study overall: After the peak T cell response, and only then, were repertoires sampled. Spike-specific TCR breadth and depth were elevated following two AZD1222 doses.

Turning to this clone: Its antigen is undetermined.

This table comes from immunoSEQ multiplex PCR, and its TCRdb copy is limited to in-frame clones, with some not included. This table holds 64,000 or so clones, 84% found once. The V gene lost 4 bases and the J gene lost 7 bases, with 19 bases spanning the gap. The V gene's germline CDR1 is SGHAT and CDR2 FQNNGV. CDR3 length: 16 residues. Sequences were derived from peripheral blood, sampled on day 0 of AZD1222 vaccination. The V and J genes are TRBV11-2 and TRBJ2-2, with D maybe TRBD2 (7 bases). The TCR sequence derives from an adult in good health. The CDR3 here is CASSWTGGPSGGELFF. As DNA, the CDR3 is TGTGCCAGCAGCTGGACGGGGGGCCCGAGTGGCGGGGAGCTGTTTTTT.